The T cell receptor (beta chain) under discussion was sequenced for a study of T cell changes during pregnancy in multiple sclerosis. Generated by immunoSEQ multiplex PCR, the TCRdb table keeps only in-frame clones and is missing some. The sample has 40,000 to 60,000 clones, under 90% seen once. Deletions cut 1 base from V and 0 bases from J, with 10 bases between. CDR1 is LNHNV and CDR2 is YYDKDF in the germline V gene (reference sequence). The length of the CDR3 is 16 residues. This receptor was obtained from a female donor in good health, enrolled as a control in a pregnancy study. The chain couples TRBV15 to TRBJ2-1, with D possibly being TRBD2 (5 bases). The material was peripheral blood, obtained in the first trimester of pregnancy. The CDR3 DNA sequence: TGTGCCACCAGCAGAGGGCTAGGAGGCTCCTACAATGAGCAGTTCTTC. This gives the protein CATSRGLGGSYNEQFF.